This T cell receptor (beta chain) was captured by sequencing in a study of blood T cell repertoires in COVID-19. Study information: Sites across the United States, Italy and Spain contributed samples from acute and convalescent COVID-19. T cells, B-cell-depleted T cells, or PBMCs supplied cDNA or gDNA.

CDR1 and CDR2 from the germline V gene are SGHRS and YFSETQ. Trimming removed 0 bases from V and 5 bases from J, with 11 bases in between. The CDR3 has 14 residues. In the study's own analysis: Amplification of reference gene primers was used by the study to estimate nucleated cell counts. The table came from immunoSEQ multiplex PCR; TCRdb's copy has only in-frame clones and leaves some out. Clone size and V and J calls were adopted from that table, with D and trimming inferred from the DNA. The top ten clones hold roughly 23% of a sample with fewer than 65,000 clones, roughly 80% of them seen once. The V and J genes are TRBV5-1 and TRBJ2-5; possibly TRBD1 for D (5 bases). The sequenced sample consisted of peripheral blood. The TCR originated in a human donor in a cohort sampled during active COVID-19. The CDR3 DNA reads as TGCGCCAGCAGCTTGGTCGGGCAGGGTGAGACCCAGTACTTC. This translates into CASSLVGQGETQYF.